One sample yielded the 20 T cell receptor beta chains listed below, sequenced in a study of blood T cell repertoires in COVID-19. The repertoire was sequenced with immunoSEQ multiplex PCR; TCRdb's copy has only in-frame clones and lacks some. Of some 40,000 clones listed, about 90% are singletons. Sequencing was done on a sample of peripheral blood. The receptor set was obtained from a young woman in a cohort sampled during active COVID-19.

In this sample, this clone turned up once. The CDR3 loop is CASSHRLAGTGANVLTF. The DNA for the CDR3 is TGTGCCAGCTCACACCGACTAGCGGGAACAGGGGCCAACGTCCTGACTTTC. V gene TRBV18 combines with J gene TRBJ2-6; 11 bases match TRBD2. This CDR3 spans 17 amino acids. The V gene's germline CDR1 is KGHSH and CDR2 LQKENI. V shed 4 bases, J shed 4 bases, and the junction held 6 bases outside the gene matches.

The gene calls are TRBV27 and TRBJ2-6, with TRBD2 identical over 8 bases. Germline values: CDR1 MNHEY, CDR2 SMNVEV (reference sequence). The CDR3 extends over 17 amino acids. V lost 9 bases to trimming and J lost 0 bases; unmatched junction nucleotides: 10. The CDR3 reads CASRGGAASSGANVLTF. The CDR3 DNA is TGTGCCAGTCGGGGGGGCGCGGCAAGCTCTGGGGCCAACGTCCTGACTTTC.

The chain has TRBV19 and TRBJ2-1, with 12 bases matching TRBD2. The CDR3 consists of 17 residues. V trimming: 4 bases; J trimming: 0 bases; junction bases outside the gene matches: 4. Looked up from germline, CDR1 is LNHDA and CDR2 is SQIVND (reference sequence). CDR3 in DNA: TGTGCCAGTAGTAGGTTGACTAGCGGGAGCTCCTACAATGAGCAGTTCTTC. Translated, it gives CASSRLTSGSSYNEQFF.

The J gene is TRBJ2-7, the V gene TRBV7-3; D not certain. Trimming took off 5 bases at V and 0 bases at J, with 8 bases between the two ends. Per germline, CDR1 SGHTA and CDR2 FQGTGA. The CDR3 spans 13 residues. CDR3 sequence (DNA): TGTGCCAGCAGCCCTAGTAACTCCTACGAGCAGTACTTC. Protein sequence: CASSPSNSYEQYF.

This rearrangement joins TRBV25-1 to TRBJ2-5; perhaps TRBD2 as D (7 bases). With 3 bases removed from V and 2 bases from J, the gap between germline ends came to 10 bases. Per the germline V gene, CDR1 is MGHDK and CDR2 is SYGVNS. The CDR3 is 14 amino acids. The CDR3 region is CASSDRGGQETQYF. The CDR3, as DNA: TGTGCCAGCAGTGACAGGGGAGGGCAAGAGACCCAGTACTTC.

The gene calls are TRBV6-5 and TRBJ1-2; D is possibly TRBD1 (6 bases). Germline V gives CDR1 MNHEY, CDR2 SVGAGI. The CDR3 consists of 15 residues. The germline V and J ends were trimmed by 2 bases and 7 bases, with 17 bases remaining between them. In DNA form, the CDR3 reads TGTGCCAGCAGTTACCTCGGGGGGGGCGCGGGTGGCTACACCTTC. It specifies CASSYLGGGAGGYTF.

V and J are TRBV30 and TRBJ1-2; the match to TRBD1 covers 8 bases. The CDR3 is 13 amino acids. Germline trimming cut 3 bases from V and 6 bases from J; bases unmatched to any gene: 6. Germline assignment: CDR1 GTSNPN and CDR2 SVGIG (reference sequence). Written as DNA, the CDR3 is TGTGCCTGGAGCGCGACAGGGGTTGATGGCTACACCTTC. Translated, it gives CAWSATGVDGYTF.

The CDR3 reads CASSFRQQEHEQYF. CDR3 bases: TGTGCCAGCAGTTTTCGGCAACAGGAGCACGAGCAGTACTTC. The V gene is TRBV28, the J gene TRBJ2-7; possibly TRBD1 for D (5 bases). The germline V gene encodes CDR1 MDHEN and CDR2 SYDVKM. The CDR3 sequence is 14 residues long. The V end lost 3 bases, the J end lost 5 bases, and 14 bases lay between the germline ends.

This chain uses TRBV10-3 with TRBJ2-7; 7 positions match TRBD2. The length of the CDR3 is 13 residues. Trimming at V came to 2 bases and at J to 7 bases, leaving 5 bases not matched to a gene. Germline V CDR1 and CDR2: ENHRY, SYGVKD. CDR3 sequence (DNA): TGTGCCATCAGTGAGAACGGAGCGGGAGAGCAGTACTTC. Protein: CAISENGAGEQYF.

V gene TRBV6-6 combines with J gene TRBJ2-7, with 10 positions matching TRBD1. CDR3 size: 15 residues. V gave up 3 bases and J gave up 7 bases; unmatched junction bases: 9. CDR1 is MNHNY and CDR2 is SVGAGI in the germline V gene (reference sequence). The CDR3: CASSYGRQGASEQYF. Written as DNA, the CDR3 is TGTGCCAGCAGTTATGGGAGACAGGGGGCGAGTGAGCAGTACTTC.

The chain links TRBV11-3 to TRBJ2-3, with 10 positions matching TRBD2. After removal of 2 bases from V and 4 bases from J, the junction contained 6 bases not matched to a gene. The CDR3 is made up of 16 amino acids. Germline V gives CDR1 SGHNT, CDR2 YENEEA. The CDR3 sequence: CASSLLASGSSDTQYF. The CDR3 DNA is TGTGCCAGCAGCTTATTAGCTAGCGGGAGCTCAGATACGCAGTATTTT.

In this sample, this clone turned up a few times. This rearrangement joins TRBV9 to TRBJ1-1, with 9 positions matching TRBD1. CDR1 and CDR2 (germline): SGDLS, YYNGEE. V shed 4 bases and J 5 bases; nucleotides not matched to a gene: 6. The CDR3 has 14 residues. CDR3 sequence (DNA): TGTGCCAGCAGCCCAACGACAGGGGGAACTGAAGCTTTCTTT. Its translation is CASSPTTGGTEAFF. Drawing the rest from reference TRBV9 and TRBJ1-1, the complete variable domain is DSGVTQTPKHLITATGQRVTLRCSPRSGDLSVYWYQQSLDQGLQFLIQYYNGEERAKGNILERFSAQQFPDLHSELNLSSLELGDSALYFCASSPTTGGTEAFFGQGTRLTVV.

The rearrangement joins TRBV7-3 to TRBJ2-1; 9 bases align to TRBD2. The CDR3 sequence is 16 residues long. CDR1 is SGHTA, CDR2 FQGTGA, per germline. V was clipped by 5 bases and J by 1 base; unmatched bases: 6. For the CDR3, the DNA is TGTGCCAGCAGCATTAGCGGGAGTCATTCCTACAATGAGCAGTTCTTC. Translation: CASSISGSHSYNEQFF.

The J gene is TRBJ2-1, the V gene TRBV21-1; the table's D call, TRBD1, has no DNA check behind it. TRBV21-1 is tagged as a pseudogene. The length of the CDR3 is 16 residues. In DNA form, the CDR3 reads TGTGCCAGCAGTTCCGGCAGGTCGAGCTCCTACAATGAGCAGTTCTTC. Amino acids: CASSSGRSSSYNEQFF.

In its sample, this clone was seen once. The rearrangement links TRBV6-4 to TRBJ2-1; 13 bases are a match to TRBD2. V gave up 4 bases and J gave up 9 bases; unmatched junction bases: 12. Germline CDR1 reads MRHNA; CDR2 reads SNTAGT. The CDR3 loop spans 17 amino acids. The CDR3 coding sequence is TGTGCCAGCAGTGTTCGGCCACTAGCGGGAGGGCCGGGTGAGCAGTTCTTC. As protein: CASSVRPLAGGPGEQFF.

This clone was detected only a few times. This chain connects TRBV6-5 to TRBJ2-2, with TRBD1 identical over 10 bases. V shed 7 bases, J shed 2 bases, and the junction held 4 bases outside the gene matches. The germline V gene has CDR1 MNHEY and CDR2 SVGAGI. This CDR3 comprises 15 residues. The CDR3 protein is CASTRQGANTGELFF. In nucleotides, the CDR3 is TGTGCCAGCACTCGACAGGGGGCTAACACCGGGGAGCTGTTTTTT.

The J gene is TRBJ2-1, the V gene TRBV10-3; 11 nucleotides match TRBD2. V trimming: 6 bases; J trimming: 9 bases; junction bases outside the gene matches: 16. The length of the CDR3 is 17 residues. Germline V lookup: CDR1 ENHRY, CDR2 SYGVKD. The CDR3 DNA sequence: TGTGCCATCAGCGGACTACCGGGACTAGCGGTGATGGGTGAGCAGTTCTTC. Residues: CAISGLPGLAVMGEQFF.

The V gene is TRBV27, the J gene TRBJ2-7; 10 bases line up with TRBD2. The CDR3 runs to 13 residues. CDR1 and CDR2 (germline): MNHEY, SMNVEV (reference sequence). The V gene end was trimmed by 6 bases and the J gene end by 4 bases; junction bases not matched to a gene: 3. The CDR3 sequence is CASRASGSYEQYF. The CDR3 region has the DNA TGTGCCAGCAGAGCTAGCGGGAGTTACGAGCAGTACTTC.

The V and J genes are TRBV7-2 and TRBJ1-2; D is possibly TRBD1 (6 bases). CDR3 length equals 15 residues. Trimming removed 1 base from V and 4 bases from J, with 13 bases in between. Germline lookup yields CDR1 SGHTA and CDR2 FQGNSA. The CDR3 loop is CASSLETGLRYGYTF. The CDR3 region has the DNA TGTGCCAGCAGCTTAGAAACAGGGTTGCGCTATGGCTACACCTTC.

The rearrangement joins TRBV30 to TRBJ1-1, with D possibly TRBD1 on 5 matching bases. The germline CDR1 and CDR2 sequences are GTSNPN and SVGIG (reference sequence). The CDR3 totals 14 residues. Trimming pared 4 bases from V and 0 bases from J, leaving 12 bases between. The chain's CDR3 is CAWNPDNLNTEAFF. The CDR3 DNA reads TGTGCCTGGAACCCGGACAATCTGAACACTGAAGCTTTCTTT.